This TCR beta chain derives from a study of blood T cell repertoires in COVID-19. Study context: Specimens from acute and convalescent COVID-19 originated in the United States, Italy and Spain.

V dropped 5 bases and J dropped 2; count of bases not matched to a gene: 11. This CDR3 comprises 16 residues. Germline V lookup: CDR1 GTSNPN, CDR2 SVGIG (reference sequence). Participants were placed into cohorts based on the clinical history they reported. Only in-frame clones appear in the TCRdb table, and some are missing; sequencing was by immunoSEQ multiplex PCR. In the table there are around 330,000 clones, around nine tenths of which are singletons. The V and J genes are TRBV30 and TRBJ2-3, with 9 bases identical to TRBD2. The origin of this receptor is a man in his sixties who had recovered from COVID-19. Material for sequencing was PBMCs or T cells enriched from blood (not recorded which). The CDR3 nucleotides are TGTGCCTGGGCGATGAAGACTAGCGGATTCACAGATACGCAGTATTTT. It encodes CAWAMKTSGFTDTQYF.